This entry lists 4 T cell receptor beta chains sequenced from one sample in a study of early T cells in non-severe SARS-CoV-2 infection. TCRdb fed the 5' RACE reads into MiXCR, producing one record per CDR3 protein. The table lists roughly 31,000 distinct CDR3 sequences, 9.5% to 10% of them singletons, with roughly 13% in the top ten. Sequencing was performed on whole blood. These receptor sequences come from an adult who was a healthcare worker with PCR-confirmed SARS-CoV-2 infection or an uninfected control (not recorded which).

This clonotype was seen repeatedly, ten times or more. The CDR3 DNA is TGTGCCAGCTCACCACGGCAACAACAGGGGGCGATTTCACCCCTCCACTTT. Its translation: CASSPRQQQGAISPLHF. The chain recombines TRBV18 with TRBJ1-6; 9 bases are a match to TRBD1. Germline loops: CDR1 KGHSH, CDR2 LQKENI. CDR3 length: 17 amino acids. The J segment lost 9 bases and the V segment lost 1 base, leaving 10 bases of the junction unmatched.

This clonotype was counted ten times or more. This chain connects TRBV6-6 to TRBJ1-2; D perhaps matches TRBD1 (5 bases). CDR1 and CDR2 from the germline V gene are MNHNY and SVGAGI (reference sequence). The CDR3 runs 14 residues. V was shortened by 4 bases and J by 4 bases, with 13 bases between the two germline ends. The CDR3 DNA follows: TGTGCCAGCAGTTCCCCGACAGTTCGCTATGGCTACACCTTC. Residues: CASSSPTVRYGYTF.

This clonotype has a count of ten or more. This rearrangement joins TRBV29-1 to TRBJ1-4, with D unresolved. This CDR3 has 13 residues. Germline CDR1 SQVTM, CDR2 ANQGSEA. V lost 6 bases and J lost 3, with 11 bases in between. The CDR3 sequence: CSVTKRANEKLFF. In nucleotides, the CDR3 is TGCAGCGTGACAAAGAGGGCTAATGAAAAACTGTTTTTT.

The table lists this clonotype with many counts. This chain links TRBV29-1 with TRBJ2-3; 10 bases map to TRBD1. The CDR3 covers 15 residues. Germline lookup yields CDR1 SQVTM and CDR2 ANQGSEA. J lost 5 bases, V lost 5 bases, and 10 bases had no gene match. CDR3 loop: CSVFEGQGSIDTQYF. The CDR3 DNA is TGCAGCGTTTTCGAGGGACAGGGGTCGATAGATACGCAGTATTTT.